These T cell receptor beta chains were read from a single sample in a study of early T cells in non-severe SARS-CoV-2 infection. One entry per CDR3 protein results from TCRdb running MiXCR on the 5' RACE reads. Counted here are around 80,000 distinct CDR3 sequences, roughly an eighth occurring once; the ten biggest clones make up about 6.1%. The sample was whole blood. The receptors were sampled from an adult who was a healthcare worker with PCR-confirmed SARS-CoV-2 infection or an uninfected control (not recorded which). CDR3s include the opening cysteine and the closing phenylalanine or tryptophan. A D gene is named only where the DNA matches it firmly. Not all rows give a size; the values are once, few, many and, for expanded clones, a class.

d_call	v_call	clone_size	cdr3_length	j_call	cdr3_aa	cdr3_nt
.	TRBV6-6	many	12	TRBJ1-6	CASRLFDSPLHF	TGTGCCAGCCGACTCTTCGATTCACCCCTCCACTTT
TRBD1	TRBV9	.	14	TRBJ1-3	CASSTRTGGDTIYF	TGTGCCAGCAGCACCCGGACAGGGGGCGACACCATATATTTT
.	TRBV6-5	many	14	TRBJ1-2	CASSYGGPNYGYTF	TGTGCCAGCAGTTATGGAGGGCCTAACTATGGCTACACCTTC
.	TRBV18	many	15	TRBJ1-1	CASSPRRQVNTEAFF	TGTGCCAGCTCACCACGACGACAGGTTAACACTGAAGCTTTCTTT
.	TRBV30	many	13	TRBJ1-1	CAWSAHDGGAAFF	TGTGCCTGGAGTGCACACGATGGAGGAGCAGCTTTCTTT
.	TRBV10-3	few	14	TRBJ1-1	CAISEGQVNTEAFF	TGTGCCATCAGTGAGGGCCAGGTGAACACTGAAGCTTTCTTT
TRBD2	TRBV20-1	.	14	TRBJ2-3	CSALAGGHRDTQYF	TGCAGTGCCCTAGCGGGGGGGCATAGAGATACGCAGTATTTT
.	TRBV7-9	many	13	TRBJ1-1	CASSFGENTEAFF	TGTGCCAGCAGCTTTGGGGAGAACACTGAAGCTTTCTTT
.	TRBV7-6	few	14	TRBJ1-6	CASSPIGGDSPLHF	TGTGCCAGCAGCCCCATAGGGGGTGATTCACCCCTCCACTTT
TRBD2	TRBV27	.	15	TRBJ2-3	CASSPGLELTDTQYF	TGTGCCAGCAGTCCGGGACTAGAGTTGACAGATACGCAGTATTTT
.	TRBV9	many	14	TRBJ1-1	CASSTSGGAPEAFF	TGTGCCAGCAGCACGTCTGGAGGGGCCCCTGAAGCTTTCTTT
TRBD1	TRBV4-1	.	14	TRBJ1-4	CASSQPDREEKLFF	TGCGCCAGCAGCCAACCCGACAGGGAGGAAAAACTGTTTTTT
TRBD1	TRBV7-9	.	16	TRBJ2-5	CASSLGDRGHRETQYF	TGTGCCAGCAGCTTAGGCGACAGGGGACATAGGGAGACCCAGTACTTC
.	TRBV7-2	.	15	TRBJ2-2	CASSLAAQNTGELFF	TGTGCCAGCAGCTTAGCGGCCCAGAACACCGGGGAGCTGTTTTTT
.	TRBV28	.	13	TRBJ2-7	CASSVVSSYEQYF	TGTGCCAGCAGTGTCGTCAGCTCCTACGAGCAGTACTTC
.	TRBV28	few	12	TRBJ2-7	CASSLQGSGQYF	TGTGCCAGCAGTTTGCAGGGTAGTGGGCAGTACTTC
.	TRBV20-1	few	14	TRBJ2-3	CSARTGQPTDTQYF	TGCAGTGCTAGAACCGGACAGCCCACAGATACGCAGTATTTT
TRBD1	TRBV10-3	.	16	TRBJ1-1	CAIRAGTGGEDTEAFF	TGTGCCATCAGGGCCGGGACAGGGGGCGAGGACACTGAAGCTTTCTTT
TRBD2	TRBV11-2	large	15	TRBJ2-5	CASSSLAGVGETQYF	TGTGCCAGCAGCTCACTAGCGGGAGTCGGCGAGACCCAGTACTTC
TRBD1	TRBV11-1	few	13	TRBJ1-2	CASSFPGGEGYTF	TGTGCCAGCAGCTTTCCAGGGGGAGAGGGCTACACCTTC
TRBD1	TRBV18	few	15	TRBJ1-2	CASSPAGDRGHGYTF	TGTGCCAGCTCACCTGCGGGGGACAGGGGTCATGGCTACACCTTC
TRBD1	TRBV9	few	15	TRBJ1-6	CASMKGQGYNSPLHF	TGTGCCAGCATGAAAGGACAGGGCTATAATTCACCCCTCCACTTT
.	TRBV16	.	15	TRBJ1-5	CASSQGQLSNQPQHF	TGTGCCAGCAGCCAAGGACAGCTTAGCAATCAGCCCCAGCATTTT
TRBD2	TRBV7-9	few	12	TRBJ2-7	CASRGGSYEQYF	TGTGCCAGCCGCGGGGGTTCCTACGAGCAGTACTTC
TRBD1	TRBV30	.	16	TRBJ2-3	CAWRTFRGPGADTQYF	TGTGCCTGGCGAACCTTTAGGGGGCCTGGGGCAGATACGCAGTATTTT
.	TRBV20-1	few	11	TRBJ2-7	CSAESFYEQYF	TGCAGTGCGGAGAGCTTCTACGAGCAGTACTTC
TRBD2	TRBV7-6	many	17	TRBJ2-2	CASSLRTSGVQTGELFF	TGTGCCAGCAGCTTGCGGACTAGCGGGGTCCAAACCGGGGAGCTGTTTTTT
.	TRBV14	many	16	TRBJ2-1	CASSRQPKRRYNEQFF	TGTGCCAGCAGCCGCCAGCCGAAGCGACGATACAATGAGCAGTTCTTC
.	TRBV20-1	many	13	TRBJ2-3	CSARRQVRDTQYF	TGCAGTGCCCGCCGACAAGTAAGAGATACGCAGTATTTT
.	TRBV7-9	many	15	TRBJ1-6	CASSAGRRVESPLHF	TGTGCCAGCAGCGCGGGTCGGAGGGTGGAATCACCCCTCCACTTT
.	TRBV2	.	11	TRBJ1-1	CASSTGVTAFF	TGTGCCAGCAGTACCGGGGTCACGGCTTTCTTT
.	TRBV7-3	few	13	TRBJ1-1	CASSLTRNTEAFF	TGTGCCAGCAGCTTAACCAGGAACACTGAAGCTTTCTTT
.	TRBV28	.	14	TRBJ1-1	CASSFPHPGGLAFF	TGTGCCAGCAGTTTCCCCCACCCGGGGGGGCTGGCTTTCTTT
.	TRBV18	many	14	TRBJ1-3	CASSPPSIGNTIYF	TGTGCCAGCTCACCACCGAGTATCGGAAACACCATATATTTT
TRBD1	TRBV3-1	.	14	TRBJ1-1	CASSRTGGDTEAFF	TGTGCCAGCAGCCGGACAGGGGGGGACACTGAAGCTTTCTTT
.	TRBV7-8	many	11	TRBJ2-1	CASSLEGEQFF	TGTGCCAGCAGCTTGGAGGGAGAGCAGTTCTTC
.	TRBV10-1	.	14	TRBJ2-7	CASSGALGFYEQYF	TGCGCCAGCTCCGGGGCCCTGGGGTTCTACGAGCAGTACTTC
.	TRBV11-2	.	14	TRBJ1-3	CASSPGLSGNTIYF	TGTGCCAGCAGCCCCGGCCTCTCTGGAAACACCATATATTTT
TRBD1	TRBV20-1	.	15	TRBJ2-3	CSAPHPDRGTDTQYF	TGCAGTGCTCCTCACCCGGACAGGGGCACAGATACGCAGTATTTT
.	TRBV12-5	many	16	TRBJ2-5	CASGSPRVGQQETQYF	TGTGCTAGTGGCTCCCCGAGGGTTGGACAGCAAGAGACCCAGTACTTC
TRBD1	TRBV20-1	few	15	TRBJ2-2	CSARDRGLNTGELFF	TGCAGTGCTCGGGACAGGGGACTTAACACCGGGGAGCTGTTTTTT
TRBD1	TRBV5-1	medium-sized	16	TRBJ1-6	CASSLQGQGNNSPLHF	TGCGCCAGCAGCTTGCAGGGACAGGGAAATAATTCACCCCTCCACTTT
TRBD2	TRBV12-3/TRBV12-4	few	19	TRBJ2-3	CASSSDGLAGGSSTDTQYF	TGTGCCAGCAGTTCCGACGGACTAGCGGGGGGTTCTAGCACAGATACGCAGTATTTT
.	TRBV6-5	many	15	TRBJ1-5	CASSYSRQSNQPQHF	TGTGCCAGCAGTTACTCGCGACAGTCGAATCAGCCCCAGCATTTT
.	TRBV11-2	.	14	TRBJ2-3	CASSLPASTDTQYF	TGTGCCAGCAGCTTACCCGCTAGCACAGATACGCAGTATTTT
.	TRBV7-6	.	15	TRBJ2-7	CASSHLGGPLNEQYF	TGTGCCAGCAGCCACCTTGGGGGGCCGCTGAACGAGCAGTACTTC
.	TRBV7-9	many	15	TRBJ2-1	CASSLGQGGVNEQFF	TGTGCCAGCAGCTTAGGACAGGGAGGGGTCAATGAGCAGTTCTTC
.	TRBV20-1	few	14	TRBJ2-3	CSAIPDPSTDTQYF	TGCAGTGCTATCCCAGACCCTAGCACAGATACGCAGTATTTT
TRBD2	TRBV20-1	few	14	TRBJ2-2	CSARTGLGAGELFF	TGCAGTGCGCGAACCGGACTAGGGGCCGGGGAGCTGTTTTTT
.	TRBV7-6	many	15	TRBJ1-1	CASSLGGVLNTEAFF	TGTGCCAGCAGCTTAGGAGGAGTCTTAAACACTGAAGCTTTCTTT
.	TRBV3-1	many	15	TRBJ1-4	CASSQDLGRNEKLFF	TGTGCCAGCAGCCAAGATCTGGGCAGGAATGAAAAACTGTTTTTT
.	TRBV7-2	few	15	TRBJ2-2	CASSLVPGNTGELFF	TGTGCCAGCAGCTTAGTGCCAGGGAACACCGGGGAGCTGTTTTTT
.	TRBV7-9	few	14	TRBJ1-1	CASSFWTGNTEAFF	TGTGCCAGCAGCTTCTGGACGGGGAACACTGAAGCTTTCTTT
TRBD1	TRBV11-2	many	16	TRBJ2-3	CASNEGGSFRADTQYF	TGTGCCAGCAACGAAGGGGGCTCGTTTCGGGCAGATACGCAGTATTTT
TRBD1	TRBV29-1	.	12	TRBJ1-1	CSVTGGVTEAFF	TGCAGCGTGACAGGGGGCGTCACTGAAGCTTTCTTT
.	TRBV7-3	.	13	TRBJ2-5	CASSGGRKETQYF	TGTGCCAGCAGCGGGGGACGGAAAGAGACCCAGTACTTC
.	TRBV7-6	.	13	TRBJ1-4	CASSLKSAEKLFF	TGTGCCAGCAGCTTAAAGTCAGCCGAAAAACTGTTTTTT
.	TRBV5-1	.	11	TRBJ1-1	CASSTGTKAFF	TGCGCCAGCAGCACCGGGACAAAAGCTTTCTTT
.	TRBV12-3/TRBV12-4	few	15	TRBJ2-7	CASSFRDAGTYEQYF	TGTGCCAGCAGTTTCAGGGATGCCGGGACCTACGAGCAGTACTTC